This T cell receptor (beta chain) came from a study of blood T cells in healthy people across ages. This CDR3 contains 15 residues. From germline, CDR1 is MNHEY and CDR2 SVGAGI. The V gene end was trimmed by 6 bases and the J gene end by 3 bases; junction bases not matched to a gene: 9. A second PCR of about 6 to 11 cycles used a sample-barcoded 5' primer and a J-beta primer mix. A minimum of 2.5 million CDR3-containing paired-end reads was obtained for each sample. Each CDR3 protein is one row after TCRdb ran MiXCR on the 5' RACE reads. The sample has roughly 410,000 distinct CDR3 sequences; 45% to 60% are singletons.

The rearrangement uses TRBV6-5 and TRBJ2-5; 8 nucleotides match TRBD1. The sequenced material came from blood. This TCR came from a man aged 55 to 70 in good health. The CDR3 DNA reads as TGTGCCAGCAGCCGCTTCCAGGGGGCGGAAGAGACCCAGTACTTC. Translated, it gives CASSRFQGAEETQYF.